The 31 T cell receptor beta chains below were found in one sample sequenced in a study of blood T cell repertoires in COVID-19. Assay: immunoSEQ multiplex PCR; the TCRdb copy retains only in-frame clones and omits some. This sample has about 150,000 clones, with roughly nine tenths found just once. The sample consisted of peripheral blood. The receptors were gathered from a woman aged 55-75 years with active COVID-19.

V is TRBV11-2 and J is TRBJ1-4, with 7 bases that match TRBD1. The length of the CDR3 is 14 residues. The junction had 7 bases not matched to a gene; V was cut back by 5 bases and J by 7 bases. Germline CDR1 SGHAT, CDR2 FQNNGV. The CDR3 DNA is TGTGCCAGCAGCCTCGGACAGGCGTCTGAAAAACTGTTTTTT. Protein sequence: CASSLGQASEKLFF. Together with reference TRBV11-2 and TRBJ1-4, the CDR3 gives the full variable domain: EAGVAQSPRYKIIEKRQSVAFWCNPISGHATLYWYQQILGQGPKLLIQFQNNGVVDDSQLPKDRFSAERLKGVDSTLKIQPAKLEDSAVYLCASSLGQASEKLFFGSGTQLSVL.

This clone was detected only a few times. The CDR3 DNA follows: TGTGCCAGTAGTCCCTCCGCTAATTCCTATAATTCACCCCTCCACTTT. Translating it yields CASSPSANSYNSPLHF. The rearrangement links TRBV27 to TRBJ1-6; D not certain. Between the trimmed V and J ends, which lost 9 bases and 1 base, there was a span of 16 bases. Germline V lookup: CDR1 MNHEY, CDR2 SMNVEV (reference sequence). This CDR3 contains 16 residues.

The chain is built from TRBV5-6 and TRBJ2-1, with 7 bases identical to TRBD1. From germline, CDR1 is SGHDT and CDR2 YYEEEE. V trimming: 3 bases; J trimming: 7 bases; junction bases outside the gene matches: 7. CDR3 length: 14 residues. Here the CDR3 reads CASSSQGERNEQFF. The CDR3 DNA reads as TGTGCCAGCAGCTCCCAGGGGGAGCGGAATGAGCAGTTCTTC. The full variable domain, rest sourced from reference TRBV5-6 and TRBJ2-1, is DAGVTQSPTHLIKTRGQQVTLRCSPKSGHDTVSWYQQALGQGPQFIFQYYEEEERQRGNFPDRFSGHQFPNYSSELNVNALLLGDSALYLCASSSQGERNEQFFGPGTRLTVL.

The CDR3 region has the DNA TGTGCCAGCAGCTTCCAGGGCGGGGAGCTGTTTTTT. It codes for CASSFQGGELFF. V gene TRBV7-3 combines with J gene TRBJ2-2, with D possibly being TRBD1 (5 bases). V lost 3 bases and J 7 bases, leaving 6 bases between the germline ends. This CDR3 is 12 amino acids long. Germline values: CDR1 SGHTA, CDR2 FQGTGA.

This chain uses TRBV3-1 (or the pseudogene TRBV3-2) with TRBJ2-1; D gene uncertain. V shed 0 bases and J shed 7 bases, with 13 bases lying between them. Germline lookup yields CDR1 LGHDT and CDR2 YNNKEL (reference sequence). The CDR3 contains 15 residues. DNA for the CDR3: TGTGCCAGCAGCCAAGATCGGCTATCCGGGAATGAGCAGTTCTTC. Its translation: CASSQDRLSGNEQFF.

This sequence joins TRBV2 and TRBJ2-7, with 16 bases aligning to TRBD2. The length of the CDR3 is 15 residues. Germline trimming cut 6 bases from V and 7 bases from J; bases unmatched to any gene: 6. The V gene's germline CDR1 is SNHLY and CDR2 FYNNEI. The CDR3 loop reads CASRGLAGGPEEQYF. The CDR3 nucleotides read TGTGCCAGCAGGGGACTAGCGGGAGGGCCGGAGGAGCAGTACTTC.

The chain joins TRBV19 to TRBJ1-5; possibly TRBD1 for D (5 bases). CDR3 size: 15 residues. CDR1 and CDR2 from the germline V gene are LNHDA and SQIVND (reference sequence). With 6 bases removed from V and 4 bases from J, the gap between germline ends came to 16 bases. The CDR3 region is CASRSAGRGNQPQHF. DNA for the CDR3: TGTGCCAGTAGATCAGCGGGACGGGGGAATCAGCCCCAGCATTTT.

The J gene is TRBJ1-1, the V gene TRBV3-1 (or the pseudogene TRBV3-2); the match to TRBD1 covers 10 bases. V trimming: 1 base; J trimming: 4 bases; junction bases outside the gene matches: 6. The CDR3 covers 16 residues. Germline assignment: CDR1 LGHDT and CDR2 YNNKEL (reference sequence). The CDR3 here is CASSQGPGQGTTEAFF. CDR3 bases: TGTGCCAGCAGCCAAGGGCCGGGACAGGGGACCACTGAAGCTTTCTTT.

V gene TRBV6-2 or TRBV6-3 combines with J gene TRBJ2-1; 7 bases line up with TRBD2. The CDR3 totals 16 residues. The germline gives CDR1 MNHEY, CDR2 SVGEGT. V shed 4 bases and J 0 bases; nucleotides not matched to a gene: 6. CDR3 coding DNA: TGTGCCAGCAGTTCTAGACTAGCCCTCTCCTACAATGAGCAGTTCTTC. Its translation is CASSSRLALSYNEQFF.

The chain joins TRBV28 to TRBJ2-7, with D perhaps matching TRBD1 (5 bases). The germline V and J ends were trimmed by 6 bases and 3 bases, with 18 bases remaining between them. Looked up from germline, CDR1 is MDHEN and CDR2 is SYDVKM. There are 15 residues in the CDR3. For the CDR3, the DNA is TGTGCCAGCAGCTTCCAGGTTGGGGCTGTCTACGAGCAGTACTTC. Translating it yields CASSFQVGAVYEQYF.

This clone was counted a few times. The rearrangement uses TRBV15 and TRBJ2-3; no definite D call. V was clipped by 2 bases and J by 5 bases, with 5 bases between them. CDR3 length equals 12 residues. The V gene's germline CDR1 is LNHNV and CDR2 YYDKDF (reference sequence). CDR3: CATSRSGDTQYF. The CDR3 region has the DNA TGTGCCACCAGCAGATCCGGAGATACGCAGTATTTT.

The rearrangement links TRBV11-2 to TRBJ1-5, with D unclear. The CDR3 totals 14 residues. From germline, CDR1 is SGHAT and CDR2 FQNNGV. V was cut by 1 base and J by 7 bases, with 11 bases left in between. The CDR3 region is CASSLAGTYQPQHF. CDR3 in DNA: TGTGCCAGCAGCTTAGCGGGTACTTACCAGCCCCAGCATTTT. Filled out from reference TRBV11-2 and TRBJ1-5, the complete variable domain reads EAGVAQSPRYKIIEKRQSVAFWCNPISGHATLYWYQQILGQGPKLLIQFQNNGVVDDSQLPKDRFSAERLKGVDSTLKIQPAKLEDSAVYLCASSLAGTYQPQHFGDGTRLSIL.

Comments on this clone: Relative to the germline gene, one junction end is altered; a read error may explain this. This chain uses TRBV2 with TRBJ2-5; possible D gene TRBD1, 6 bases. Germline assignment: CDR1 SNHLY and CDR2 FYNNEI. CDR3 size: 15 residues. CDR3 sequence (DNA): TGTGCCAGCAGCGAAGCGGTAGGACAGAAAGAGACCCAGTACTTC. It is translated as CASSEAVGQKETQYF.

There are a few counts of this clone. V and J are TRBV28 and TRBJ1-5, with unresolved D. Germline CDR1 is MDHEN and CDR2 is SYDVKM. The CDR3 length is 12 residues. Trimming left V 2 bases short and J 5 bases short, with 4 bases between. CDR3 DNA: TGTGCCAGCAGTTTACGGGATCAGCCCCAGCATTTT. Translating gives CASSLRDQPQHF.

V and J are TRBV27 and TRBJ1-6; TRBD1 matches 10 bases. Germline CDR1 MNHEY, CDR2 SMNVEV (reference sequence). This CDR3 has 17 residues. V lost 5 bases to trimming and J lost 1 base; unmatched junction nucleotides: 5. The CDR3 region is CASSPGQGKSYNSPLHF. The CDR3, as DNA: TGTGCCAGCAGTCCGGGACAGGGGAAGTCCTATAATTCACCCCTCCACTTT.

The V call is TRBV7-2, the J call TRBJ2-3, with 12 positions matching TRBD2. The V segment lost 7 bases and the J segment 0 bases; nucleotides outside the gene matches: 8. The CDR3 is made up of 17 amino acids. The germline V gene encodes CDR1 SGHTA and CDR2 FQGNSA. DNA of the CDR3: TGTGCCAGCACCCTAGCGGGAGGGCCTTATAGCACAGATACGCAGTATTTT. Translation: CASTLAGGPYSTDTQYF.

The V gene is TRBV7-9, the J gene TRBJ2-3; 10 bases map to TRBD2. This CDR3 is 16 amino acids long. V shed 5 bases and J 2 bases; nucleotides not matched to a gene: 7. CDR1 and CDR2 from the germline V gene are SEHNR and FQNEAQ (reference sequence). DNA for the CDR3: TGTGCCAGCAGCCTTTGGACTAGCGGATACACAGATACGCAGTATTTT. Its translation: CASSLWTSGYTDTQYF.

This chain joins TRBV24-1 and TRBJ2-2; TRBD2 matches at 7 bases. The CDR3 is 18 residues long. CDR1 is KGHDR and CDR2 is SFDVKD in the germline V gene. Trimming took 3 bases from V and 2 from J; bases not matched to a gene: 11. Here the CDR3 DNA reads TGTGCCACCAGTGATCCGGCAGGCGGGAGTACAAACACCGGGGAGCTGTTTTTT. It is translated as CATSDPAGGSTNTGELFF.

V usage is TRBV14 and J usage is TRBJ2-2, with D possibly matching TRBD1 (6 bases). V lost 1 base, J lost 0 bases, and 24 bases lay in between. This CDR3 region has 21 residues. CDR1 and CDR2 (germline): SGHDN, FVKESK. The CDR3 is CASSQVSERIRQEPNTGELFF. In nucleotides, the CDR3 is TGTGCCAGCAGCCAAGTATCCGAACGAATACGACAGGAACCGAACACCGGGGAGCTGTTTTTT.

V is TRBV12-3 or TRBV12-4 and J is TRBJ1-1; no clear D. V gave up 5 bases and J gave up 5 bases, with 12 bases separating them. The CDR3 contains 13 residues. CDR3 residues: CASSVLRRTEAFF. In DNA form, the CDR3 reads TGTGCCAGCAGTGTACTAAGGCGGACTGAAGCTTTCTTT.

This clone came up once. V is TRBV3-1 (or the pseudogene TRBV3-2) and J is TRBJ1-2; D unresolved. V lost 4 bases, J lost 3 bases, and 15 bases lay in between. The CDR3 totals 15 residues. Germline values: CDR1 LGHDT, CDR2 YNNKEL (reference sequence). The CDR3 sequence is CASSPGPRLDYGYTF. CDR3 sequence (DNA): TGTGCCAGCAGCCCCGGCCCAAGACTAGACTATGGCTACACCTTC.

The rearrangement uses TRBV29-1 and TRBJ1-1; D is possibly TRBD1 (5 bases). CDR3 length: 13 residues. Germline V CDR1 and CDR2: SQVTM, ANQGSEA. V was shortened by 7 bases and J by 6 bases, with 18 bases between the two germline ends. CDR3 in DNA: TGCAGCGCTATTCAGGGTTTGGGGCCTGAAGCTTTCTTT. Amino acids: CSAIQGLGPEAFF. Filled out from reference TRBV29-1 and TRBJ1-1, the complete variable domain reads SAVISQKPSRDICQRGTSLTIQCQVDSQVTMMFWYRQQPGQSLTLIATANQGSEATYESGFVIDKFPISRPNLTFSTLTVSNMSPEDSSIYLCSAIQGLGPEAFFGQGTRLTVV.

The V call is TRBV7-2, the J call TRBJ1-2; D gene uncertain. This CDR3 is built from 14 residues. The ends were cut back, 5 bases at V and 4 bases at J, with 14 bases in the middle. The germline V gene has CDR1 SGHTA and CDR2 FQGNSA. CDR3 loop: CASSQVSGAYGYTF. CDR3 coding DNA: TGTGCCAGCAGCCAAGTGTCGGGAGCCTATGGCTACACCTTC.

This chain connects TRBV19 to TRBJ1-5; weak D call: TRBD1 (6 bases). The V gene's germline CDR1 is LNHDA and CDR2 SQIVND (reference sequence). The CDR3 contains 14 residues. The V end was cut by 4 bases, the J end by 4 bases, with 11 bases between. CDR3 amino acids: CASSKIQGNQPQHF. DNA for the CDR3: TGTGCCAGTAGTAAAATACAGGGAAATCAGCCCCAGCATTTT.

This chain uses TRBV7-2 with TRBJ2-7, with 7 bases fitting TRBD2. The J segment lost 2 bases and the V segment lost 6 bases, leaving 10 bases of the junction unmatched. CDR1 and CDR2 from the germline V gene are SGHTA and FQGNSA. This CDR3 has 15 residues. CDR3 amino acids: CASRGGGRATYEQYF. CDR3 bases: TGTGCCAGCAGAGGAGGAGGGAGGGCCACCTACGAGCAGTACTTC.

This sequence joins TRBV30 and TRBJ1-3; D may be TRBD1 (5 bases). The germline V gene encodes CDR1 GTSNPN and CDR2 SVGIG (reference sequence). This CDR3 spans 14 amino acids. V was clipped by 4 bases and J by 3 bases, with 13 bases between them. The CDR3 nucleotides read TGTGCCTGGACCGGCGGAGGGGTTGGAAACACCATATATTTT. Residues: CAWTGGGVGNTIYF. Combining the CDR3 with reference TRBV30 and TRBJ1-3 gives the whole variable domain SQTIHQWPATLVQPVGSPLSLECTVEGTSNPNLYWYRQAAGRGLQLLFYSVGIGQISSEVPQNLSASRPQDRQFILSSKKLLLSDSGFYLCAWTGGGVGNTIYFGEGSWLTVV.

The gene calls are TRBV29-1 and TRBJ1-1; D is possibly TRBD1 (5 bases). The CDR3 covers 14 residues. Trimming pared 5 bases from V and 4 bases from J, leaving 17 bases between. The germline CDR1 and CDR2 sequences are SQVTM and ANQGSEA. The CDR3 sequence is CSVLTLGGGTEAFF. CDR3 sequence (DNA): TGCAGCGTTCTTACCCTGGGGGGAGGCACTGAAGCTTTCTTT.

This rearrangement joins TRBV19 to TRBJ2-7; TRBD1 matches at 7 bases. Unmatched junction bases numbered 6, after V lost 3 bases and J lost 1 base. Per germline, CDR1 LNHDA and CDR2 SQIVND (reference sequence). There are 15 residues in the CDR3. CDR3 DNA: TGTGCCAGTAGTATGAGGGGGCTGGATTCCTACGAGCAGTACTTC. This sequence encodes CASSMRGLDSYEQYF.

The chain employs TRBV4-3 and TRBJ1-2, with 9 bases identical to TRBD1. Germline CDR1 reads LGHNA; CDR2 reads YSLEER. V was clipped by 3 bases and J by 8 bases; unmatched bases: 10. The CDR3 is 15 residues long. Here the CDR3 reads CASSQGTGRFYGYTF. CDR3 nucleotide sequence: TGCGCCAGCAGCCAGGGGACAGGGAGGTTTTACGGCTACACCTTC.

This chain connects TRBV5-6 to TRBJ1-6, with D maybe TRBD1 (6 bases). Trimming took 4 bases from V and 6 from J, leaving 17 bases between them. The CDR3 is 16 amino acids. Germline values: CDR1 SGHDT, CDR2 YYEEEE. In nucleotides, the CDR3 is TGTGCCAGCAGCACCCCAGGGGCGGGTCGTAATTCACCCCTCCACTTT. It specifies CASSTPGAGRNSPLHF.

The chain couples TRBV28 to TRBJ2-7; weak D call: TRBD2 (6 bases). The CDR3 spans 16 residues. Trimming cost V 3 bases and J 7 bases, with 22 bases left between them. The germline V gene has CDR1 MDHEN and CDR2 SYDVKM. CDR3 DNA: TGTGCCAGCAGTTTCCCTCACGGGGTCGGGGCGGGGGAGCAGTACTTC. Amino acid sequence: CASSFPHGVGAGEQYF.